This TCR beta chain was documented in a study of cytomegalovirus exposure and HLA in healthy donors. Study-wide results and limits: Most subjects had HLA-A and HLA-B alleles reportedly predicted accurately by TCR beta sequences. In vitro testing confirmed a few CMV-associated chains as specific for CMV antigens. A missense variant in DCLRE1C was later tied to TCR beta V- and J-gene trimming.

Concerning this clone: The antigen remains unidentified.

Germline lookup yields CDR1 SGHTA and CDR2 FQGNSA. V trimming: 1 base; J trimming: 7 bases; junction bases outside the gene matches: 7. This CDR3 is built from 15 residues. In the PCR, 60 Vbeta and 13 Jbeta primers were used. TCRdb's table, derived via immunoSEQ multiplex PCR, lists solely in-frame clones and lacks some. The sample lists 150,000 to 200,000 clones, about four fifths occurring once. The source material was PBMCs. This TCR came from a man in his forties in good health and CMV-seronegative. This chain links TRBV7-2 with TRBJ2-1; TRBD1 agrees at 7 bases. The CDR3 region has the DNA TGTGCCAGCAGCTTAGATAGGACAGGAAATAATGAGCAGTTCTTC. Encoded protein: CASSLDRTGNNEQFF.